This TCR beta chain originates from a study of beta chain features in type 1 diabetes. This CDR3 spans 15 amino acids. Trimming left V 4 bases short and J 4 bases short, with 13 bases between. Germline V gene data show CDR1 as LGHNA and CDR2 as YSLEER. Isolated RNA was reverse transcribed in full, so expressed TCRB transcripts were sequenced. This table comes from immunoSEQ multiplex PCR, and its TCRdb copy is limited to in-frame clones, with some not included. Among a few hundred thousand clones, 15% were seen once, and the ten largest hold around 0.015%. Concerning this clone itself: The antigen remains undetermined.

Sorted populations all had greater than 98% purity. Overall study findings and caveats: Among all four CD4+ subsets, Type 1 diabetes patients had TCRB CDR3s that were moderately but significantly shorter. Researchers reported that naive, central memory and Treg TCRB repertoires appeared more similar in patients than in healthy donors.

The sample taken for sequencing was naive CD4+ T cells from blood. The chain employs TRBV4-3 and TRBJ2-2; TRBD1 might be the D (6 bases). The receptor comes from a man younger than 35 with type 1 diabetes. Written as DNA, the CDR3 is TGCGCCAGCAGCCCTGGGGGCCGGGTCACCGGGGAGCTGTTTTTT. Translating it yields CASSPGGRVTGELFF.